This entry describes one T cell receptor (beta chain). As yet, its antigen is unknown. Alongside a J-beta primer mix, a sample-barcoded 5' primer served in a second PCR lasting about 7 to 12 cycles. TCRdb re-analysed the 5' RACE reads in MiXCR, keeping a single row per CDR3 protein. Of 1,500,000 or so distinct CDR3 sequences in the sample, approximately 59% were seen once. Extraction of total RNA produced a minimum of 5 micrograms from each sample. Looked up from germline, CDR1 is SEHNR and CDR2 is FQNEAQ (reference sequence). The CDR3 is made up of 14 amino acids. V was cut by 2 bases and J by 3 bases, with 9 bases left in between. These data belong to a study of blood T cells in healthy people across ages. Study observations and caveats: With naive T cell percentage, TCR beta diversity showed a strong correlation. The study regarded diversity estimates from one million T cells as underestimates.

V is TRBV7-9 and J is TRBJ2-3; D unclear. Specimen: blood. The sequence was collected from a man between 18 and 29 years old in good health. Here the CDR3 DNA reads TGTGCCAGCAGCTTACTCGCCCCGACAGATACGCAGTATTTT. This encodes CASSLLAPTDTQYF.